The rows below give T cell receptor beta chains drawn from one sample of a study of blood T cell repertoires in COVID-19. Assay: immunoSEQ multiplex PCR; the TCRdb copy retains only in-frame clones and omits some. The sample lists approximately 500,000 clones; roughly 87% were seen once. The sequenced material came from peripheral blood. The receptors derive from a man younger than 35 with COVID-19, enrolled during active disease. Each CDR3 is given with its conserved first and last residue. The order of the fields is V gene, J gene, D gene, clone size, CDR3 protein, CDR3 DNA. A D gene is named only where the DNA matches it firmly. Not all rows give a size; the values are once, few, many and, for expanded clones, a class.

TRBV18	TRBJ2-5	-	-	CASSPMGGVGETQYF	TGTGCCAGCTCACCAATGGGGGGAGTTGGCGAGACCCAGTACTTC
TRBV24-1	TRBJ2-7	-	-	CASHPDSSFYEQYF	TGTGCCTCTCACCCTGACAGTTCCTTCTACGAGCAGTACTTC
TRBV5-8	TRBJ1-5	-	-	CASSEGVFSNQPQHF	TGTGCCAGCAGCGAGGGGGTTTTTAGCAATCAGCCCCAGCATTTT
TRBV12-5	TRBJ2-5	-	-	CASGLVLLGADETQYF	TGTGCTAGTGGTTTGGTACTTTTGGGGGCGGATGAGACCCAGTACTTC
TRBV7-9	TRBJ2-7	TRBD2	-	CASQAGFSYEQYF	TGTGCCAGCCAAGCGGGGTTCTCCTACGAGCAGTACTTC
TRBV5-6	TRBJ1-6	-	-	CASSLAQGYNSPLHF	TGTGCCAGCAGCTTGGCGCAGGGTTATAATTCACCCCTCCACTTT
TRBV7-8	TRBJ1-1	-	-	CASGDPNTEAFF	TGTGCCAGCGGAGATCCGAACACTGAAGCTTTCTTT
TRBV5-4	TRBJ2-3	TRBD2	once	CASRRLAGEPDTQYF	TGTGCCAGCAGGAGACTAGCGGGAGAGCCAGATACGCAGTATTTT
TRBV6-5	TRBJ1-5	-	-	CASIKGVKAQPQHF	TGTGCCAGCATAAAGGGGGTGAAGGCTCAGCCCCAGCATTTT
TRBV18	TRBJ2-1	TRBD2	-	CASSPSGGAVNEQFF	TGTGCCAGCTCCCCTAGCGGGGGGGCAGTGAATGAGCAGTTCTTC
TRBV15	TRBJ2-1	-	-	CATSRGPVGGNVRFF	TGTGCCACCAGCAGAGGCCCGGTGGGAGGTAATGTTCGGTTCTTC
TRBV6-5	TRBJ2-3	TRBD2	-	CASRLAGNTDTQYF	TGTGCCAGCAGGCTAGCGGGGAACACAGATACGCAGTATTTT
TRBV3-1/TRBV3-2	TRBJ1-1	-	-	CASSQEGGRAEAFF	TGTGCCAGCAGCCAAGAAGGTGGCAGGGCTGAAGCTTTCTTT
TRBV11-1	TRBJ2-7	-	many	CASSLDRGGRYEQYF	TGTGCCAGCAGCTTAGATAGAGGAGGGCGCTACGAGCAGTACTTC
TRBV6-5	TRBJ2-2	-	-	CASSLPGAGTGELFF	TGTGCCAGCAGTTTGCCAGGGGCCGGCACCGGGGAGCTGTTTTTT
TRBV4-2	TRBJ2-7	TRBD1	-	CASSRGTGKDEQYF	TGTGCCAGCAGCCGGGGGACAGGGAAGGACGAGCAGTACTTC
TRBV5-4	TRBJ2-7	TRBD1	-	CASSLGQGAAEQYF	TGTGCCAGCAGCTTGGGCCAGGGGGCCGCCGAGCAGTACTTC
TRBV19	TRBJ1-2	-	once	CASSRQAYGYTF	TGTGCCAGTAGTAGACAGGCCTATGGCTACACCTTC
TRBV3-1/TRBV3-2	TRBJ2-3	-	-	CASSQGYGSGTDTQYF	TGTGCCAGCAGCCAAGGGTACGGGAGTGGCACAGATACGCAGTATTTT
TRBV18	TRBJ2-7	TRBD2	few	CASSPSGIYSYEQYF	TGTGCCAGCTCACCTAGCGGGATTTACTCCTACGAGCAGTACTTC